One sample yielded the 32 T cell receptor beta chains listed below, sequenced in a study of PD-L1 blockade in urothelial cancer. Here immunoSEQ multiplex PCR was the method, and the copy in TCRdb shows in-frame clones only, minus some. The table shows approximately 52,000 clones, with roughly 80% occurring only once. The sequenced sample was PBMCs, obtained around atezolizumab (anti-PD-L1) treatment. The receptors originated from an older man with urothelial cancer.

In DNA form, the CDR3 reads TGTGCCAGCAGCTTAGCAGGGAGCACAGATACGCAGTATTTT. It translates to CASSLAGSTDTQYF. The genes are TRBV13 and TRBJ2-3, with D maybe TRBD1 (5 bases). The CDR3 covers 14 residues. CDR1 and CDR2 from the germline V gene are PRHDT and FYEKMQ (reference sequence). Trimming cost V 1 base and J 0 bases, with 5 bases left between them.

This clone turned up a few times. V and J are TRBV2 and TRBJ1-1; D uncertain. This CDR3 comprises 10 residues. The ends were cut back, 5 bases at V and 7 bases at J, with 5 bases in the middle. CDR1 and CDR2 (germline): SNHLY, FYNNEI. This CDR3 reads CASSLGEAFF. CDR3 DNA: TGTGCCAGCAGTCTAGGTGAAGCTTTCTTT. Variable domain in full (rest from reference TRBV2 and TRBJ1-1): EPEVTQTPSHQVTQMGQEVILRCVPISNHLYFYWYRQILGQKVEFLVSFYNNEISEKSEIFDDQFSVERPDGSNFTLKIRSTKLEDSAMYFCASSLGEAFFGQGTRLTVV.

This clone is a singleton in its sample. The CDR3 DNA reads as TGCGCCAGCAGCTTGGCCCCCTCTAGCGGGGGACGCACAGATACGCAGTATTTT. Its translation: CASSLAPSSGGRTDTQYF. This sequence joins TRBV5-1 and TRBJ2-3, with 10 bases matching TRBD2. V dropped 0 bases and J dropped 1; count of bases not matched to a gene: 8. The V gene's germline CDR1 is SGHRS and CDR2 YFSETQ. The CDR3 spans 18 residues.

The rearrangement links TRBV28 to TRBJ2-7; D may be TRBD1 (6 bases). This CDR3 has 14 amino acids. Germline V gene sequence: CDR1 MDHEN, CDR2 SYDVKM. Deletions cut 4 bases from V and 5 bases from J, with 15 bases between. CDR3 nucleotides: TGTGCCAGCAGTTACTCGTGGGGGCGGAACGAGCAGTACTTC. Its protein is CASSYSWGRNEQYF.

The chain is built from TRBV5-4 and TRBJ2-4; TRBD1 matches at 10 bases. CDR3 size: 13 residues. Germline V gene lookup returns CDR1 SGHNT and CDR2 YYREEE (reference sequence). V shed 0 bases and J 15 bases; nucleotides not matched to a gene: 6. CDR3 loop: CASSLGGTGDPYF. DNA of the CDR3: TGTGCCAGCAGCTTGGGTGGGACAGGGGATCCGTACTTC.

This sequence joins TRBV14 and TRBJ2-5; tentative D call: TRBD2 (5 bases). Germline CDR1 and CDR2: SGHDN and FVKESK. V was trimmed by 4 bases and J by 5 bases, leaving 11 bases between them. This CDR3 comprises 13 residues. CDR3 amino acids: CASSRGMKETQYF. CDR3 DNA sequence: TGTGCCAGCAGCCGAGGGATGAAGGAGACCCAGTACTTC.

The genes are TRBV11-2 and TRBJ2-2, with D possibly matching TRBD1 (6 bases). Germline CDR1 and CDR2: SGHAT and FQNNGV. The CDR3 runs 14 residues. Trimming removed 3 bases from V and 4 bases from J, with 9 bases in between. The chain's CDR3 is CASSLAGATGELFF. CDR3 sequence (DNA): TGTGCCAGCAGCTTGGCAGGGGCCACCGGGGAGCTGTTTTTT.

CDR3 nucleotide sequence: TGTGCCAGCAGCCCCCTAACTAGCGGGAGGTCCACCGGGGAGCTGTTTTTT. This gives the protein CASSPLTSGRSTGELFF. This chain uses TRBV5-4 with TRBJ2-2; 12 nucleotides agree with TRBD2. Germline values: CDR1 SGHNT, CDR2 YYREEE (reference sequence). The CDR3 extends over 17 amino acids. V gave up 4 bases and J gave up 4 bases; unmatched junction bases: 8.

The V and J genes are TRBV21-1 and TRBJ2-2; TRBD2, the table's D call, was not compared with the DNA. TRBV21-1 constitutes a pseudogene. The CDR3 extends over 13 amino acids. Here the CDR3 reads CASSSRGPPEVFF. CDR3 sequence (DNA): TGTGCCAGCAGCTCCCGGGGTCCCCCGGAGGTGTTTTTT.

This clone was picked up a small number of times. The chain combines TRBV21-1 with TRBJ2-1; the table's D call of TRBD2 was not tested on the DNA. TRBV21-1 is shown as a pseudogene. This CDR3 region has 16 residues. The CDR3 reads CASSKEGGNTYNEQFF. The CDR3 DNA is TGTGCCAGCAGCAAAGAGGGCGGGAATACCTACAATGAGCAGTTCTTC.

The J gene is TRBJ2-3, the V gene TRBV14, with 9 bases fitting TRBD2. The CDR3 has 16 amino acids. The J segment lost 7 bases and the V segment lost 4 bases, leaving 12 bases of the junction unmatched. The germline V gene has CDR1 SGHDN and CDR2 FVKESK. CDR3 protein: CASSPMGGTSRNTQYF. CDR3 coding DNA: TGTGCCAGCAGCCCCATGGGCGGGACTAGCCGGAATACGCAGTATTTT.

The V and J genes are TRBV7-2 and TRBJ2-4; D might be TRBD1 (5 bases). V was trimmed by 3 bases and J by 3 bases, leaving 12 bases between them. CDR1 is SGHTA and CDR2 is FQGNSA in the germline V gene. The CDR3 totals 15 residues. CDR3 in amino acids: CASSLPQGGKNIQYF. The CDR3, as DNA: TGTGCCAGCAGCTTGCCGCAGGGCGGCAAAAACATTCAGTACTTC. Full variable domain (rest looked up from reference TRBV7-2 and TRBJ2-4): GAGVSQSPSNKVTEKGKDVELRCDPISGHTALYWYRQSLGQGLEFLIYFQGNSAPDKSGLPSDRFSAERTGGSVSTLTIQRTQQEDSAVYLCASSLPQGGKNIQYFGAGTRLSVL.

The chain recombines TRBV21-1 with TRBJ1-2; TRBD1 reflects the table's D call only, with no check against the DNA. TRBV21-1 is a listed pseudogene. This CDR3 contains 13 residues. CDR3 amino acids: CASSLSRYYGYTF. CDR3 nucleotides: TGTGCCAGCAGCCTAAGCAGGTATTATGGCTACACCTTC.

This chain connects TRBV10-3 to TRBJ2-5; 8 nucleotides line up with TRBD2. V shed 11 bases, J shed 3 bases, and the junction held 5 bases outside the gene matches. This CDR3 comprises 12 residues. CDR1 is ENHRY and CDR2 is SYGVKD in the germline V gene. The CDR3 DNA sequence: TGTGCCGCCGTACTAGCGGAAGAGACCCAGTACTTC. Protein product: CAAVLAEETQYF.

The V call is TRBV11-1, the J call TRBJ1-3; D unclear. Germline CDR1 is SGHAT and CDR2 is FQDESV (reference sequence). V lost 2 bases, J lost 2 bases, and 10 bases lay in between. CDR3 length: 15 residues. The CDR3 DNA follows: TGTGCCAGCAGCTTATCGCCCGGGGCTGGAAACACCATATATTTT. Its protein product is CASSLSPGAGNTIYF.

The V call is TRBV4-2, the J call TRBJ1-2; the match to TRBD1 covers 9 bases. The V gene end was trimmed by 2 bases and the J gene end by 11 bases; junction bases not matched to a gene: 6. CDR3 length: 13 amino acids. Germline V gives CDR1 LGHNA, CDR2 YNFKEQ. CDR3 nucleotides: TGTGCCAGCAGCCAACCGGACAGGGGTCTATACACCTTC. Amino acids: CASSQPDRGLYTF.

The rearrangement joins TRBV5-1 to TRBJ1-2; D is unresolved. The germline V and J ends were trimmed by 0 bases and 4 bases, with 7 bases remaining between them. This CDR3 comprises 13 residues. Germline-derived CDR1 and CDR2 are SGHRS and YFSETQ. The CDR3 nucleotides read TGCGCCAGCAGCTTGGGCAGGATCTATGGCTACACCTTC. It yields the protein CASSLGRIYGYTF.

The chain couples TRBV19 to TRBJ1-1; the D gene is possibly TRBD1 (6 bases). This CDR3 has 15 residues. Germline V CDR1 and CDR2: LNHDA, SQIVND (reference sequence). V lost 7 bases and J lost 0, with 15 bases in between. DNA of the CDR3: TGTGCCAGTACCCCGACAGGCCCCATGAACACTGAAGCTTTCTTT. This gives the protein CASTPTGPMNTEAFF.

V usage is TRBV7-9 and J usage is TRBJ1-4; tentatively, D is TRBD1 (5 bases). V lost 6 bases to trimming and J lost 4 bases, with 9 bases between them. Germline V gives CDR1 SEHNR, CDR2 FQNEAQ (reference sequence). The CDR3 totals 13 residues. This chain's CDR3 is CASRPDSNEKLFF. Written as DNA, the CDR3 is TGTGCCAGCAGACCAGACAGTAATGAAAAACTGTTTTTT.

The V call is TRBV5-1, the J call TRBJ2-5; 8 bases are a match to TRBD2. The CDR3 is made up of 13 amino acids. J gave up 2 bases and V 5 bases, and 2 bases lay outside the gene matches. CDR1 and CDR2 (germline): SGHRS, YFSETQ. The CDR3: CASSRGGQETQYF. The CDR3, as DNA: TGCGCCAGCAGTCGGGGGGGACAAGAGACCCAGTACTTC.

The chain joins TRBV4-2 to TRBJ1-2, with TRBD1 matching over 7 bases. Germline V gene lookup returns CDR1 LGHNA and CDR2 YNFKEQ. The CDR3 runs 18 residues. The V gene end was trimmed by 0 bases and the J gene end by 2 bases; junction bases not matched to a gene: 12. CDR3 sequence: CASSQDKGAGTSNYGYTF. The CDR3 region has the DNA TGTGCCAGCAGCCAAGATAAGGGGGCGGGTACATCGAACTATGGCTACACCTTC.

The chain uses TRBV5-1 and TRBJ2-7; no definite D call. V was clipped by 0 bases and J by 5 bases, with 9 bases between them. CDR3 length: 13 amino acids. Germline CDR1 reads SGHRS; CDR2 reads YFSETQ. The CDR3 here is CASSLAPQNEQYF. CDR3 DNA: TGCGCCAGCAGCTTGGCTCCCCAGAACGAGCAGTACTTC.

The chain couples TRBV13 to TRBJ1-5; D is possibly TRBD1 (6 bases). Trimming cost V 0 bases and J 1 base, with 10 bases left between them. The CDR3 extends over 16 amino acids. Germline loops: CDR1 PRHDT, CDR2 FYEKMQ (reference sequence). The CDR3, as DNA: TGTGCCAGCAGCTTAGGAGGGGGGGCGAGCAATCAGCCCCAGCATTTT. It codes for CASSLGGGASNQPQHF.

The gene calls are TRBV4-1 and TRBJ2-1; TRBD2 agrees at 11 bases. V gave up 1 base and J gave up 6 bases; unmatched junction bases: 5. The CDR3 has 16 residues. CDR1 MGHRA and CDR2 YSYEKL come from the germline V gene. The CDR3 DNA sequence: TGCGCCAGCAGCCAAGGGGTTAGCGGGGGGGTCAATGAGCAGTTCTTC. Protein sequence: CASSQGVSGGVNEQFF.

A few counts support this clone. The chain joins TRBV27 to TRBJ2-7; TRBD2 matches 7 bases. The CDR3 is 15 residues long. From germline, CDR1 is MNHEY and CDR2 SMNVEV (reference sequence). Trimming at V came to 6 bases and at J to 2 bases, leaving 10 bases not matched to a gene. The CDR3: CASSPRLARAYEQYF. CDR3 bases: TGTGCCAGCAGCCCCCGACTAGCTAGGGCCTACGAGCAGTACTTC.

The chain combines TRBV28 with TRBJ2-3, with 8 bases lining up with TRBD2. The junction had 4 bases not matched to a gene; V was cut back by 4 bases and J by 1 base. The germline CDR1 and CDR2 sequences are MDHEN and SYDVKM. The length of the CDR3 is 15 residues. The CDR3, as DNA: TGTGCCAGCAGTTCCCCCGGGGGGGGCACAGATACGCAGTATTTT. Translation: CASSSPGGGTDTQYF.

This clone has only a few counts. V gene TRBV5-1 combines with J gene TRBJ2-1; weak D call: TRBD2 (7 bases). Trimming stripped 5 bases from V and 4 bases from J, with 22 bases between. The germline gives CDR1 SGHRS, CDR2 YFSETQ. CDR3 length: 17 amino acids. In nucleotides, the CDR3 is TGCGCCAGCAGGGGGTTCGAACGGGGGGCCACTTACAATGAGCAGTTCTTC. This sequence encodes CASRGFERGATYNEQFF. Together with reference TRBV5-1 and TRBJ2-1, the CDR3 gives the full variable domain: KAGVTQTPRYLIKTRGQQVTLSCSPISGHRSVSWYQQTPGQGLQFLFEYFSETQRNKGNFPGRFSGRQFSNSRSEMNVSTLELGDSALYLCASRGFERGATYNEQFFGPGTRLTVL.

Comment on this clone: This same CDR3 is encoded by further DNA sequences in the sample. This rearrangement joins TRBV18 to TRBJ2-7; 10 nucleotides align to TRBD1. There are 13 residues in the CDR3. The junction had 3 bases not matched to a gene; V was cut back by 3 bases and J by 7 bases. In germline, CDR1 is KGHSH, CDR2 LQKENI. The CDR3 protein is CASSPRDRGEQYF. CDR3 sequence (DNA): TGTGCCAGCTCACCTCGGGACAGGGGAGAGCAGTACTTC.

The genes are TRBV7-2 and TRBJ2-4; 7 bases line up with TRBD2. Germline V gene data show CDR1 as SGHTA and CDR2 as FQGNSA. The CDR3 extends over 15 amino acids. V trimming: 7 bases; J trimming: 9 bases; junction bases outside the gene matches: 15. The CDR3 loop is CASKDSGRPRGIQYF. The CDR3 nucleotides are TGTGCCAGCAAGGATAGCGGGCGACCTCGGGGCATTCAGTACTTC.

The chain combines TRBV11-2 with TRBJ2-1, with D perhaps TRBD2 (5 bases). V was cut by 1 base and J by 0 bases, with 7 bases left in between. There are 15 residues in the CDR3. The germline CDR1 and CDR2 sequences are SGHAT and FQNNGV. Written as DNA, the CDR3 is TGTGCCAGCAGCTTAGGTGGGAGCTCCTACAATGAGCAGTTCTTC. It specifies CASSLGGSSYNEQFF.

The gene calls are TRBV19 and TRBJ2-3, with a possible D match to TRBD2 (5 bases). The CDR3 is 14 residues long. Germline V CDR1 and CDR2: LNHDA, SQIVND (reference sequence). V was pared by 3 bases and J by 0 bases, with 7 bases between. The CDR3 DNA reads TGTGCCAGTAGTATGCGGGCCAGCACAGATACGCAGTATTTT. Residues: CASSMRASTDTQYF. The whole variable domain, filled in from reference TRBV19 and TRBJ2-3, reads DGGITQSPKYLFRKEGQNVTLSCEQNLNHDAMYWYRQDPGQGLRLIYYSQIVNDFQKGDIAEGYSVSREKKESFPLTVTSAQKNPTAFYLCASSMRASTDTQYFGPGTRLTVL.

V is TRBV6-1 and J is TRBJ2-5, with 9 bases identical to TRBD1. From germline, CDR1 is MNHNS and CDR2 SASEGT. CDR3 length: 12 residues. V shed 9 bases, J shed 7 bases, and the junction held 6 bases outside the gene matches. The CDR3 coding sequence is TGTGCCAGTTCATGGGGACAGGGGACCCAGTACTTC. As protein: CASSWGQGTQYF.